This TCR beta chain comes out of a study of T cells in localized non-small cell lung cancer. V dropped 1 base and J dropped 3 bases, with 13 bases sitting between them. The V gene's germline CDR1 is SGHAT and CDR2 FQNNGV. CDR3 size: 15 residues. Repertoires were generated with immunoSEQ multiplex PCR, while TCRdb's copy carries only in-frame clones and drops some. The table records roughly 34,000 clones, about 78% of them present only once. Whole-study findings and limits: Compared with tumor, uninvolved adjacent lung displayed greater T cell clonality, ranking highest overall.

A word on this clone: The target antigen is unknown.

V gene TRBV11-2 combines with J gene TRBJ2-7; no firm D call. The clonotype was recovered from a male donor aged 60 or over with stage II squamous cell lung carcinoma. The sequences come from peripheral blood, collected before any cancer treatment. The CDR3 loop is CASSLVGRTVYEQYF. CDR3 coding DNA: TGTGCCAGCAGCTTAGTAGGCCGGACGGTCTACGAGCAGTACTTC.